This T cell receptor beta chain originates from a study of blood T cell repertoires in COVID-19. For the study at large: Some COVID-19 samples were acute and others convalescent; all came from the United States, Italy and Spain.

The repertoire was sequenced with immunoSEQ multiplex PCR; TCRdb's copy has only in-frame clones and lacks some. The sample records 150,000 or so clones, roughly 80% being singletons. Germline V CDR1 and CDR2: MNHEY, SMNVEV (reference sequence). The CDR3 sequence is 15 residues long. V trimming: 4 bases; J trimming: 4 bases; junction bases outside the gene matches: 8. The chain employs TRBV27 and TRBJ1-2; TRBD1 agrees at 8 bases. The sequence was collected from a woman aged 40 to 50 with active or convalescent COVID-19. Sequenced material: peripheral blood. The CDR3 bases are TGTGCCAGCAGTTCCACGGACAGGGCGCGCTATGGCTACACCTTC. It translates to CASSSTDRARYGYTF.